What follows are 14 T cell receptor beta chains derived from one specimen sequenced in a study of cytomegalovirus exposure and HLA in healthy donors. Use of 60 Vbeta and 13 Jbeta primers characterized the PCR. Repertoires were generated with immunoSEQ multiplex PCR, while TCRdb's copy carries only in-frame clones and drops some. This sample yields around 150,000 clones, of which approximately 70% are seen a single time; around 7% belongs to the top ten. The sequenced sample was PBMCs. These receptors came from a man aged 40-50 years in good health and CMV-seropositive.

This chain joins TRBV4-1 and TRBJ2-5; 9 nucleotides match TRBD2. Germline V CDR1 and CDR2: MGHRA, YSYEKL. J gave up 5 bases and V 1 base, and 5 bases lay outside the gene matches. This CDR3 has 15 amino acids. CDR3 nucleotides: TGCGCCAGCAGCCAAGGGGGACTAGCCAGTGAGACCCAGTACTTC. It codes for CASSQGGLASETQYF.

The chain carries TRBV4-1 and TRBJ2-1; TRBD2 matches at 12 bases. This CDR3 has 18 amino acids. Trimming cost V 0 bases and J 7 bases; bases outside gene matches: 10. Germline V gene lookup returns CDR1 MGHRA and CDR2 YSYEKL. Here the CDR3 reads CASSQERSGLAGWNEQFF. In DNA, the CDR3 is TGCGCCAGCAGCCAAGAGAGGTCTGGACTAGCGGGGTGGAATGAGCAGTTCTTC.

The chain uses TRBV5-8 and TRBJ2-3; D is undetermined. The length of the CDR3 is 12 residues. Per germline, CDR1 SGHTS and CDR2 YDEGEE. V dropped 4 bases and J dropped 6 bases, with 9 bases sitting between them. In DNA form, the CDR3 reads TGTGCCAGCAGCCCTAGGTGGGATACGCAGTATTTT. This translates into CASSPRWDTQYF.

V usage is TRBV7-9 and J usage is TRBJ1-3; D remains unclear. The V end lost 8 bases, the J end lost 2 bases, and 13 bases lay between the germline ends. Germline values: CDR1 SEHNR, CDR2 FQNEAQ (reference sequence). The CDR3 runs to 14 residues. The CDR3 nucleotides read TGTGCCAGCCGCACCGGGGTTACTGGAAACACCATATATTTT. Protein sequence: CASRTGVTGNTIYF.

The rearrangement uses TRBV7-2 and TRBJ2-3, with 8 bases aligning to TRBD2. Germline assignment: CDR1 SGHTA and CDR2 FQGNSA. V was pared by 5 bases and J by 3 bases, with 4 bases of the junction left unmatched. The CDR3 sequence is 14 residues long. The DNA for the CDR3 is TGTGCCAGCAGCCCCAGCGGGGGTACAGATACGCAGTATTTT. Amino acid sequence: CASSPSGGTDTQYF.

This chain links TRBV4-2 with TRBJ1-5; D is unresolved. The CDR3 sequence is 16 residues long. V was pared by 2 bases and J by 2 bases, with 13 bases between. Looked up from germline, CDR1 is LGHNA and CDR2 is YNFKEQ. CDR3 bases: TGTGCCAGCAGCCAAAGGCCCGGAGGTGGCAATCAGCCCCAGCATTTT. It specifies CASSQRPGGGNQPQHF.

This clone appeared a few times. CDR3 DNA: TGTGCCAGCAGCACTAATACAGGGACTAGCGGGGGCCCGCCCACAGATACGCAGTATTTT. It encodes CASSTNTGTSGGPPTDTQYF. The V call is TRBV13, the J call TRBJ2-3, with 14 positions matching TRBD2. The V gene end was trimmed by 5 bases and the J gene end by 2 bases; junction bases not matched to a gene: 15. Germline CDR1 is PRHDT and CDR2 is FYEKMQ (reference sequence). The CDR3 loop spans 20 amino acids.

This clone turned up a few times. The V and J genes are TRBV25-1 and TRBJ1-2; TRBD1 matches 8 bases. The CDR3 sequence is 15 residues long. In germline, CDR1 is MGHDK, CDR2 SYGVNS. V shed 4 bases and J 4 bases; nucleotides not matched to a gene: 8. This chain's CDR3 is CASSGLTGAGYGYTF. The CDR3 DNA sequence: TGTGCCAGCAGTGGATTGACAGGGGCGGGCTATGGCTACACCTTC.

The J gene is TRBJ1-2, the V gene TRBV6-5; 7 nucleotides line up with TRBD1. In germline, CDR1 is MNHEY, CDR2 SVGAGI. V gave up 4 bases and J gave up 6 bases; unmatched junction bases: 5. The CDR3 runs to 13 residues. The CDR3 region has the DNA TGTGCCAGCAGTTTTCGACAGGGAGATGGCTACACCTTC. It encodes CASSFRQGDGYTF.

This clone was recorded a few times. CDR3 DNA: TGCGCCAGCAGCCGAGTGGTGGGTGGGGCGGGGGGCCCTAATGAGCAGTTCTTC. It yields the protein CASSRVVGGAGGPNEQFF. This chain connects TRBV4-3 to TRBJ2-1; 8 bases are a match to TRBD2. This CDR3 has 18 amino acids. The V gene's germline CDR1 is LGHNA and CDR2 YSLEER. The ends lost 4 bases at V and 7 bases at J; junction bases unmatched: 18.

The sample holds a few counts of this clone. Relative to the germline gene, one junction end is altered; a read error may explain this. V gene TRBV7-9 combines with J gene TRBJ2-3, with TRBD1 matching over 9 bases. This CDR3 comprises 16 residues. Germline V CDR1 and CDR2: SEHNR, FQNEAQ (reference sequence). CDR3 loop: CSSSPTGGAGPDTQYF. CDR3 DNA sequence: TGTTCCAGCAGCCCAACAGGGGGCGCGGGCCCAGATACGCAGTATTTT.

The chain links TRBV6-4 to TRBJ1-6; D gene ambiguous. Germline V gene data show CDR1 as MRHNA and CDR2 as SNTAGT. V was shortened by 6 bases and J by 10 bases, with 19 bases between the two germline ends. CDR3 length equals 15 residues. The CDR3 DNA follows: TGTGCCAGCAGCCCGGAGGGCTCCTTTGGGTCACCCCTCCACTTT. Encoded protein: CASSPEGSFGSPLHF.

This clone was counted a few times. The rearrangement joins TRBV29-1 to TRBJ1-1; 7 nucleotides match TRBD1. V lost 2 bases to trimming and J lost 4 bases; unmatched junction nucleotides: 4. The CDR3 spans 13 residues. In germline, CDR1 is SQVTM, CDR2 ANQGSEA. The CDR3 DNA reads TGCAGCGTTGAAAGGGGGCAGCGCACTGAAGCTTTCTTT. This codes for CSVERGQRTEAFF.

This clone has a single count. J is TRBJ2-1 and V is TRBV9, with 14 bases identical to TRBD2. The trim removed 3 bases at V and 7 bases at J, leaving 6 bases unmatched. This CDR3 is built from 16 residues. Germline V CDR1 and CDR2: SGDLS, YYNGEE. The CDR3 coding sequence is TGTGCCAGCAGCGCCCCGACTAGCGGGGGGGTAAATGAGCAGTTCTTC. Its protein product is CASSAPTSGGVNEQFF.